These T cell receptor beta chains were read from a single sample in a study of beta chain features in type 1 diabetes. Sequencing used immunoSEQ multiplex PCR; TCRdb keeps in-frame clones, though not all of them. Of about 240,000 clones in the sample, roughly 14% were seen once. Sequencing was performed on naive CD4+ T cells from blood. These receptors came from a man aged 25 to 40 with type 1 diabetes. The CDR3 runs from the conserved cysteine through the conserved F or W. D genes are given only for firm matches. Rows may omit the clone size; those that give it use once, few, many or a size class.

size | J | V | D | DNA | CDR3
- | TRBJ2-7 | TRBV19 | TRBD1 | TGTGCCAGTAGCAAGGACAGGGGGTCCTACGAGCAGTACTTC | CASSKDRGSYEQYF
- | TRBJ1-1 | TRBV11-2 | TRBD1 | TGTGCCAGCAGCCGGACAGGGGATAGCACTGAAGCTTTCTTT | CASSRTGDSTEAFF
- | TRBJ2-1 | TRBV19 | TRBD1 | TGTGCCAGTAGTACCCACAGGGGTTCCTACAATGAGCAGTTCTTC | CASSTHRGSYNEQFF
- | TRBJ2-3 | TRBV5-1 | TRBD2 | TGCGCCAGCAGCTCCCTAGCGGGCACAGATACGCAGTATTTT | CASSSLAGTDTQYF
few | TRBJ2-3 | TRBV27 | - | TGTGCCAGCAGTTTAAGGCAGGGCGCAGATACGCAGTATTTT | CASSLRQGADTQYF
- | TRBJ1-1 | TRBV30 | TRBD1 | TGTGCCTGGAGACGACAGGGGTTAGGCGGCACTGAAGCTTTCTTT | CAWRRQGLGGTEAFF
few | TRBJ2-5 | TRBV7-8 | - | TGTGCCAGCAGCTTCAGAGGGGAGACCCAGTACTTC | CASSFRGETQYF
- | TRBJ2-7 | TRBV18 | TRBD2 | TGTGCCAGCTCACCACCGCTGACTAGCGGGAGAGACGAGCAGTACTTC | CASSPPLTSGRDEQYF
- | TRBJ2-1 | TRBV10-2 | - | TGCGCCAGCAGGAAGACAGGCGCAAATGAGCAGTTCTTC | CASRKTGANEQFF
- | TRBJ1-4 | TRBV2 | TRBD1 | TGTGCCAGCAGTGAACGAGCCAGGGGGAACGGAAAACTGTTTTTT | CASSERARGNGKLFF
- | TRBJ1-4 | TRBV30 | - | TGTGCCTGGAGGGAACGGGATGAAAAACTGTTTTTT | CAWRERDEKLFF
few | TRBJ2-7 | TRBV4-1 | - | TGCGCCAGCAGCCACCCAGCCGGGGACGAGCAGTACTTC | CASSHPAGDEQYF
- | TRBJ2-3 | TRBV4-1 | TRBD2 | TGCGCCAGCAGCCAAGATTTTGCAGGGACTAGAGATACGCAGTATTTT | CASSQDFAGTRDTQYF
- | TRBJ1-2 | TRBV5-1 | - | TGCGCCAGCAGCTTGGGAATAGACAGGACAAACTATGGCTACACCTTC | CASSLGIDRTNYGYTF
few | TRBJ2-3 | TRBV18 | - | TGTGCCAGCTCACCGGCGGGGACCGCAACAGATACGCAGTATTTT | CASSPAGTATDTQYF
few | TRBJ1-1 | TRBV30 | - | TGTGCCTGGAGTGTATATGGTCAGCGCGGGGCTGAAGCTTTCTTT | CAWSVYGQRGAEAFF
- | TRBJ2-7 | TRBV4-1 | - | TGCGCCAGCAGCCAAGAACACAAGTCCTACGAGCAGTACTTC | CASSQEHKSYEQYF
- | TRBJ2-7 | TRBV13 | TRBD1 | TGTGCCAGCAGCGGCAGGTTGGACAGGGTGTCCTACGAGCAGTACTTC | CASSGRLDRVSYEQYF
- | TRBJ2-7 | TRBV11-2 | TRBD2 | TGTGCCAGCAGAGAGACTAGCGGGAGAGGGAACTCCTACGAGCAGTACTTC | CASRETSGRGNSYEQYF
few | TRBJ2-1 | TRBV29-1 | TRBD1 | TGCAGCGCGGAGGGACAGGGCGGGAATGAGCAGTTCTTC | CSAEGQGGNEQFF
- | TRBJ1-1 | TRBV4-1 | - | TGCGCCAGCAGCTTAGGCCAGGGTCCCTCCACTGAAGCTTTCTTT | CASSLGQGPSTEAFF
few | TRBJ1-1 | TRBV6-5 | TRBD1 | TGTGCCAGCAGTTATGGGACAGGGAGTTTTGAAGCTTTCTTT | CASSYGTGSFEAFF
- | TRBJ2-5 | TRBV5-1 | TRBD2 | TGCGCCAGCAGCTTGTCGGGAGGACGGGAGACCCAGTACTTC | CASSLSGGRETQYF
- | TRBJ1-2 | TRBV6-5 | TRBD1 | TGTGCCAGCAGTTTCGACAGGGGCGCCTATGGCTACACCTTC | CASSFDRGAYGYTF
- | TRBJ2-3 | TRBV14 | - | TGTGCCAGCAGCCAGACTACCGATCGCACAGATACGCAGTATTTT | CASSQTTDRTDTQYF
- | TRBJ1-2 | TRBV25-1 | TRBD1 | TGTGCCAGCAGCACGACAGGGACCTATGGCTACACCTTC | CASSTTGTYGYTF
- | TRBJ2-7 | TRBV30 | - | TGTGCCTGGGAGACAGGAAGTACTGCCTACGAGCAGTACTTC | CAWETGSTAYEQYF
few | TRBJ2-1 | TRBV19 | TRBD2 | TGTGCCAGTAGTATCCCCGCGGGAGGTTCTCGGAATGAGCAGTTCTTC | CASSIPAGGSRNEQFF
few | TRBJ1-3 | TRBV5-8 | - | TGTGCCAGCAGCTCAGGGTATCATCCGGGAAACACCATATATTTT | CASSSGYHPGNTIYF
- | TRBJ2-7 | TRBV11-2 | TRBD1 | TGTGCCAGCAGCCGTGTGGGACAGGGAGCCTACGAGCAGTACTTC | CASSRVGQGAYEQYF
- | TRBJ2-7 | TRBV5-1 | - | TGCGCCAGCAAAATGGAGGACGAGCAGTACTTC | CASKMEDEQYF
few | TRBJ1-5 | TRBV6-5 | - | TGTGCCAGCAGCTACGGGTGGGGCCAGCCCCAGCATTTT | CASSYGWGQPQHF
- | TRBJ1-5 | TRBV9 | TRBD1 | TGTGCCAGCAGCGCCGGGACAGGGTATAATCAGCCCCAGCATTTT | CASSAGTGYNQPQHF